This entry describes one TCR beta chain. This specimen belongs to a study of blood T cell repertoires in COVID-19. Study-level information: Acute-phase and convalescent COVID-19 samples originated in the United States, Italy and Spain.

The CDR3 is made up of 17 amino acids. V shed 8 bases and J 4 bases; nucleotides not matched to a gene: 12. In germline, CDR1 is SGHRS, CDR2 YFSETQ. Generated by immunoSEQ multiplex PCR, the TCRdb table keeps only in-frame clones and is missing some. The repertoire holds hundreds of thousands of clones, with approximately 85% as singletons. The origin of this receptor is a woman in her thirties or forties with acute COVID-19. This sequence joins TRBV5-1 and TRBJ1-4; 12 nucleotides line up with TRBD1. Sequencing was done on a sample of PBMCs or T cells enriched from blood (not recorded which). The CDR3: CASGPGTGGAGNEKLFF. The DNA of the CDR3 is TGCGCCAGTGGACCGGGGACAGGGGGCGCGGGTAATGAAAAACTGTTTTTT.